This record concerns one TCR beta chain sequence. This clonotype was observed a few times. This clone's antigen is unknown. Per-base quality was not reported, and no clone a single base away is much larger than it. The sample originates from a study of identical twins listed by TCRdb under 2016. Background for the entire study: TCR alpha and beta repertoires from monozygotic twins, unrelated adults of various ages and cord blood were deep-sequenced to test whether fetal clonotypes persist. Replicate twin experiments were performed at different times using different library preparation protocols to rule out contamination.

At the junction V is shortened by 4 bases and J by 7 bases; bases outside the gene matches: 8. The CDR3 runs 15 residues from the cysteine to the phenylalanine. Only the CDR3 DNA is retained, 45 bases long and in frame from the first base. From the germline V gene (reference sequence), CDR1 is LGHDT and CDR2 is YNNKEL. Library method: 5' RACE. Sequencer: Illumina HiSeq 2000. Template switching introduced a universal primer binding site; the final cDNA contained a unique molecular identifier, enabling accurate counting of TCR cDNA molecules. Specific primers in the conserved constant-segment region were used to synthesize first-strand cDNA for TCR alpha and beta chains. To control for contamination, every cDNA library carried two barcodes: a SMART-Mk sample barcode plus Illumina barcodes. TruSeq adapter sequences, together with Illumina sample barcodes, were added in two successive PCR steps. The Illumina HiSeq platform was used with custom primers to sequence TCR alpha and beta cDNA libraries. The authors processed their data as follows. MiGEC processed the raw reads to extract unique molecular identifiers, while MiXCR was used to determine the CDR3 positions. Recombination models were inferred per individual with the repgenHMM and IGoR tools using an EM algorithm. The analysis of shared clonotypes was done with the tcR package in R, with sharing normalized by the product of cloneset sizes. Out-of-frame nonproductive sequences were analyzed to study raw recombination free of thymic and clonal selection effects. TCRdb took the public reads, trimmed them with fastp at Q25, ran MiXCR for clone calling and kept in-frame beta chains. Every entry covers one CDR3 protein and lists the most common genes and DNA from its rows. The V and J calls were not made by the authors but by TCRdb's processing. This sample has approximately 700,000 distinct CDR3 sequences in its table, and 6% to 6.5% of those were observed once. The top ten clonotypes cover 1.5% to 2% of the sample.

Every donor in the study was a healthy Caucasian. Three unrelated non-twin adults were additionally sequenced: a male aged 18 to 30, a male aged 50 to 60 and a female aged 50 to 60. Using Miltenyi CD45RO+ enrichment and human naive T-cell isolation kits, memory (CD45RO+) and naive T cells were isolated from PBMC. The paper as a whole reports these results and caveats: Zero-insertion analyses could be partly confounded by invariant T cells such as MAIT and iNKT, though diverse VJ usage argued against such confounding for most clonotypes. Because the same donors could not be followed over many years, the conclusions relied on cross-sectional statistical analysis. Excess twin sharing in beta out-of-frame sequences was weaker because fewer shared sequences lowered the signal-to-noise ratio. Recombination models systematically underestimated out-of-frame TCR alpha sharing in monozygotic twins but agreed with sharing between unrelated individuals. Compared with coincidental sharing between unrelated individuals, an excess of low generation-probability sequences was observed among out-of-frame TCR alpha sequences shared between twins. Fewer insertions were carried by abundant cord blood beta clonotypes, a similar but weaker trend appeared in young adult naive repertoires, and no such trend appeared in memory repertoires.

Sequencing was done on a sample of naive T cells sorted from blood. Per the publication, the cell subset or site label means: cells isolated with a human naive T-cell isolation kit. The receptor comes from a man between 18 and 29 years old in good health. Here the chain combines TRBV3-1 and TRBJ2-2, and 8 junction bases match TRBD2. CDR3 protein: CASSRPGLVFGELFF. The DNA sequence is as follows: TGTGCCAGCAGCCGCCCGGGACTAGTCTTCGGGGAGCTGTTTTTT.